This T cell receptor (beta chain) was sequenced for a study of cytomegalovirus exposure and HLA in healthy donors. Overall study: HLA-typed donors were the source of approximately 80 million unique TCRs held in an early data release.

With 60 Vbeta and 13 Jbeta primers, the PCR was carried out. The protocol was immunoSEQ multiplex PCR, while the TCRdb copy is restricted to in-frame clones and leaves out a portion. Among 50,000 or so clones listed, around 79% were seen once. The sequence derives from a female donor in good health and CMV-seronegative. The sequenced sample consisted of PBMCs.

The chain's CDR3 is CASSLVQGPSQPQHF. For the CDR3, the DNA is TGTGCCAGCAGCTTAGTTCAGGGGCCAAGTCAGCCCCAGCATTTT. The chain is built from TRBV7-8 and TRBJ1-5; TRBD1 might be the D (6 bases). V was cut by 1 base and J by 6 bases, with 13 bases left in between. The V gene's germline CDR1 is SGHVS and CDR2 FQNEAQ. This CDR3 has 15 residues.